This T cell receptor (beta chain) was sequenced during a study of CD8 T cells in ankylosing spondylitis. The V end was cut by 2 bases, the J end by 7 bases, with 14 bases between. Germline CDR1 LNHNV, CDR2 YYDKDF (reference sequence). CDR3 size: 15 residues. MiXCR, applied by TCRdb to the 5' RACE reads, yields one record per CDR3 protein. The sample holds 100,000 or so distinct CDR3 sequences, about 8.1% seen once. This clonotype was picked up a small number of times. Its specificity is not known. Notes on the study in general: Blood of patients with ankylosing spondylitis appeared to be characterized by a TCR beta motif of seven or eight highly homologous variants. Relatively scarce in peripheral blood, disease-linked clones were CD8+.

This chain connects TRBV15 to TRBJ1-4, with a possible D match to TRBD1 (5 bases). The source material was blood, either unsorted or a sorted T cell fraction (not recorded which). The origin of this receptor is a male donor with ankylosing spondylitis. This CDR3 is CATSRTGTTGEKLFF. CDR3 in DNA: TGTGCCACCAGCAGAACCGGGACCACGGGTGAAAAACTGTTTTTT. Supplemented by reference TRBV15 and TRBJ1-4, the full variable domain reads DAMVIQNPRYQVTQFGKPVTLSCSQTLNHNVMYWYQQKSSQAPKLLFHYYDKDFNNEADTPDNFQSRRPNTSFCFLDIRSPGLGDTAMYLCATSRTGTTGEKLFFGSGTQLSVL.